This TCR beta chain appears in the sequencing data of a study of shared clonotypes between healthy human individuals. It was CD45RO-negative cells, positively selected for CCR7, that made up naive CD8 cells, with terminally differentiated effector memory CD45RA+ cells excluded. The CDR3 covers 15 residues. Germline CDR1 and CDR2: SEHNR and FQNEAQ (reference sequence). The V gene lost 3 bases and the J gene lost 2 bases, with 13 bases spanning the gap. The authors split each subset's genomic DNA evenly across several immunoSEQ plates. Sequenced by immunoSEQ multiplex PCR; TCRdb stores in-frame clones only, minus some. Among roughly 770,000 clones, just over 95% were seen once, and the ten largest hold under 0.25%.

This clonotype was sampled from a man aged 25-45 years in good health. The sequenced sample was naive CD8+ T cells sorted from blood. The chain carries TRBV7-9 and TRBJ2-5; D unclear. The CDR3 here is CASSFVIGLQETQYF. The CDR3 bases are TGTGCCAGCAGCTTCGTTATAGGGTTACAAGAGACCCAGTACTTC.